These 8 T cell receptor beta chains originate from one sample sequenced in a study of identical twins. One entry per CDR3 protein, called by TCRdb with MiXCR from the 5' RACE reads. The repertoire has about 900,000 distinct CDR3 sequences, about 12% of them found once; the top ten carry about 1.5%. In addition, the sample was reused for a study of yellow fever vaccine responses in identical twins.

Sample: PBMCs. Receptors originate from a woman aged 18-30 years in good health.

This clonotype has only a few counts. The gene calls are TRBV4-1 and TRBJ2-2; 9 bases are shared with TRBD2. The CDR3 contains 15 residues. The V and J ends lost 1 base and 6 bases, in that order; junction bases with no gene match: 3. Germline CDR1 is MGHRA and CDR2 is YSYEKL. CDR3 bases: TGCGCCAGCAGCCAAGGTAGCGGGAGTCCCGGGGAGCTGTTTTTT. This sequence encodes CASSQGSGSPGELFF.

This clonotype was detected ten times or more. This chain connects TRBV12-3 or TRBV12-4 to TRBJ1-6, with 7 bases that match TRBD1. The CDR3 spans 15 residues. The trim removed 3 bases at V and 6 bases at J, leaving 5 bases unmatched. DNA of the CDR3: TGTGCCAGCAGTTTCCGACAGGGCTCTAATTCACCCCTCCACTTT. It encodes CASSFRQGSNSPLHF.

This clonotype showed up just once. This sequence joins TRBV2 and TRBJ1-2; 8 bases match TRBD1. The germline CDR1 and CDR2 sequences are SNHLY and FYNNEI. The CDR3 length is 14 residues. Germline trimming cut 3 bases from V and 6 bases from J; bases unmatched to any gene: 6. CDR3 DNA: TGTGCCAGCAGTGACACCGGGACAGGTGATGGCTACACCTTC. Amino acids: CASSDTGTGDGYTF.

The chain employs TRBV25-1 and TRBJ2-3; D call uncertain. Germline V gene lookup returns CDR1 MGHDK and CDR2 SYGVNS. CDR3 length: 14 residues. Trimming shortened V by 4 bases and J by 1 base, and 9 bases separated the two germline ends. This chain's CDR3 is CASSALGGTDTQYF. Here the CDR3 DNA reads TGTGCCAGCAGTGCCTTGGGTGGCACAGATACGCAGTATTTT.

The chain recombines TRBV12-3 or TRBV12-4 with TRBJ2-5; tentative D call: TRBD2 (6 bases). Between the trimmed V and J ends, which lost 10 bases and 9 bases, there was a span of 36 bases. The CDR3 extends over 18 amino acids. CDR3 amino acids: CAICTAGWNNGLNGAQYF. The DNA of the CDR3 is TGTGCCATCTGCACCGCGGGGTGGAATAACGGTTTGAATGGGGCCCAGTACTTC.

The chain carries TRBV5-1 and TRBJ2-3, with TRBD2 matching over 12 bases. J gave up 4 bases and V 3 bases, and 3 bases lay outside the gene matches. The germline gives CDR1 SGHRS, CDR2 YFSETQ. The CDR3 consists of 15 residues. The DNA of the CDR3 is TGCGCCAGCAGCTGGACTAGCGGGATAGCAGATACGCAGTATTTT. Its protein is CASSWTSGIADTQYF.

Ten or more counts support this clonotype. The chain joins TRBV20-1 to TRBJ2-3, with D possibly being TRBD1 (5 bases). The germline gives CDR1 DFQATT, CDR2 SNEGSKA (reference sequence). This CDR3 region has 15 residues. The V gene lost 4 bases and the J gene lost 2 bases, with 16 bases spanning the gap. DNA of the CDR3: TGCAGTGCTACCAGGGCGCGCCGGATCACAGATACGCAGTATTTT. This codes for CSATRARRITDTQYF.

With respect to this clonotype: Relative to the germline gene, one junction end is altered; a read error may explain this. The chain carries TRBV3-1 and TRBJ2-7; 13 bases line up with TRBD2. The CDR3 runs 16 residues. CDR1 is LGHDT and CDR2 is YNNKEL in the germline V gene (reference sequence). The CDR3, as DNA: TGTGCCACCAGCCAAGAAACAGGACTAGCGGGAGTTGAGCAGTACTTC. Its translation: CATSQETGLAGVEQYF.